This note documents a single TCR beta chain sequence. Its antigen is unknown. This entry is derived from a study of T cells in Graves' hyperthyroidism and ophthalmopathy. TCR beta CDR3 region amplification was performed from RNA transcripts. Primed by the HTBI set, a first-round RT-PCR was run on the TCR CDR3. Using its own MiXCR run on the multiplex PCR reads, TCRdb lists one record per CDR3 protein. Of hundreds of thousands of distinct CDR3 sequences in the sample, roughly 14% were seen once. Study observations and caveats: A model of 13 V-J pairs discriminated ophthalmopathy from stable hyperthyroidism.

This CDR3 contains 15 residues. CDR1 LNHDA and CDR2 SQIVND come from the germline V gene (reference sequence). Between the trimmed V and J ends, which lost 6 bases and 6 bases, there was a span of 20 bases. The chain is built from TRBV19 and TRBJ1-1; D may be TRBD1 (5 bases). The sequence was obtained from a man between 18 and 29 years old with Graves' ophthalmopathy. The sequenced sample consisted of blood. This chain's CDR3 is CASRVRDPKGPEAFF. Written as DNA, the CDR3 is TGTGCCAGTAGAGTAAGGGACCCGAAAGGACCTGAAGCTTTCTTT.